The 21 T cell receptor beta chains below all came from one sample that was sequenced in a study of CD8 T cell repertoires and HIV-1 epitope variants. These receptors are not linked to any known antigen. The method was immunoSEQ multiplex PCR; TCRdb's version includes in-frame clones alone and lacks a portion of them. This table has 5,500 or so clones, less than 75% appearing once. The sequencing sample was made of cultured CD8+ T cells derived from PBMCs. All receptors derive from a male donor with HIV.

As regards this clone: A read error may produce the germline difference seen at one junction end. This sequence joins TRBV5-1 and TRBJ1-6, with a weak D call TRBD1 (5 bases). This CDR3 is 14 amino acids long. Germline CDR1 SGHRS, CDR2 YFSETQ. The chain's CDR3 is CASSLEDRTTPPHF. The CDR3 DNA sequence: TGCGCCAGCAGCCTAGAAGACAGAACTACACCCCCCCACTTT.

The chain is built from TRBV5-6 and TRBJ1-1, with 10 bases fitting TRBD1. The trim removed 5 bases at V and 4 bases at J, leaving 14 bases unmatched. This CDR3 is 17 amino acids long. Germline V gives CDR1 SGHDT, CDR2 YYEEEE. The CDR3 region is CASSSPGTGVISTEAFF. In nucleotides, the CDR3 is TGTGCCAGCAGTTCCCCCGGGACAGGGGTGATTTCCACTGAAGCTTTCTTT.

The chain combines TRBV5-1 with TRBJ2-3, with a possible D match to TRBD2 (6 bases). V was trimmed by 7 bases and J by 4 bases, leaving 19 bases between them. CDR3 length: 15 amino acids. Per the germline V gene, CDR1 is SGHRS and CDR2 is YFSETQ. This CDR3 is CASGLGRQRADTQYF. CDR3 nucleotides: TGCGCCAGCGGCCTAGGGAGGCAGAGAGCAGATACGCAGTATTTT.

This clone was detected a few times. The chain uses TRBV9 and TRBJ2-3, with unresolved D. V was clipped by 3 bases and J by 0 bases, with 5 bases between them. CDR3 size: 13 residues. Germline loops: CDR1 SGDLS, CDR2 YYNGEE. The CDR3 reads CASSAWSTDTQYF. The CDR3 DNA is TGTGCCAGCAGCGCATGGAGCACAGATACGCAGTATTTT.

V gene TRBV4-3 combines with J gene TRBJ2-4, with D unresolved. The CDR3 runs to 13 residues. With 1 base removed from V and 8 bases from J, the gap between germline ends came to 9 bases. Germline loops: CDR1 LGHNA, CDR2 YSLEER. CDR3 amino acids: CASSQGVSDIQYF. The DNA for the CDR3 is TGCGCCAGCAGCCAAGGGGTGTCGGACATTCAGTACTTC.

This rearrangement joins TRBV25-1 to TRBJ1-5, with 9 bases fitting TRBD1. Germline lookup yields CDR1 MGHDK and CDR2 SYGVNS. V shed 4 bases, J shed 4 bases, and the junction held 2 bases outside the gene matches. The CDR3 is 14 amino acids. CDR3 nucleotides: TGTGCCAGCAGTGCCGGGACAGGGAATCAGCCCCAGCATTTT. Its translation: CASSAGTGNQPQHF.

The chain links TRBV9 to TRBJ1-3, with a weak D call TRBD1 (5 bases). Germline loops: CDR1 SGDLS, CDR2 YYNGEE. This CDR3 comprises 18 residues. The V end was cut by 4 bases, the J end by 0 bases, with 20 bases between. The CDR3 spells CASSPYVTPTVSGNTIYF. CDR3 sequence (DNA): TGTGCCAGCAGCCCCTACGTCACCCCGACAGTCTCTGGAAACACCATATATTTT.

The chain combines TRBV7-9 with TRBJ2-7; D remains ambiguous. Between the trimmed V and J ends, which lost 5 bases and 5 bases, there was a span of 13 bases. The CDR3 is 13 residues long. CDR1 SEHNR and CDR2 FQNEAQ come from the germline V gene (reference sequence). The chain's CDR3 is CASSPPASDEQYF. The CDR3 DNA is TGTGCCAGCAGCCCCCCCGCGAGCGACGAGCAGTACTTC. Drawing the rest from reference TRBV7-9 and TRBJ2-7, the complete variable domain is DTGVSQNPRHKITKRGQNVTFRCDPISEHNRLYWYRQTLGQGPEFLTYFQNEAQLEKSRLLSDRFSAERPKGSFSTLEIQRTEQGDSAMYLCASSPPASDEQYFGPGTRLTVT.

This sequence joins TRBV10-2 and TRBJ2-5, with 10 positions matching TRBD2. The trim removed 0 bases at V and 2 bases at J, leaving 3 bases unmatched. CDR3 size: 16 residues. Looked up from germline, CDR1 is WSHSY and CDR2 is SAAADI. This CDR3 reads CASSESVSGGQETQYF. The CDR3 nucleotides read TGCGCCAGCAGTGAGTCGGTTAGCGGGGGGCAAGAGACCCAGTACTTC.

The rearrangement links TRBV7-2 to TRBJ2-1; D call uncertain. CDR3 size: 13 residues. The V gene's germline CDR1 is SGHTA and CDR2 FQGNSA. The V gene lost 2 bases and the J gene lost 7 bases, with 9 bases spanning the gap. CDR3 nucleotides: TGTGCCAGCAGCTTACAACCACGGAATGAGCAGTTCTTC. Protein product: CASSLQPRNEQFF.

About this clone: A read error may account for a junction end that differs from germline. V gene TRBV6-5 combines with J gene TRBJ1-2; D possibly corresponds to TRBD1 (6 bases). CDR1 is MNHEY and CDR2 is SVGAGI in the germline V gene. CDR3 length: 12 residues. The CDR3 DNA reads TGTACCAGCAGCCCAGGGGCCTATGGCTACACCTTC. Its translation: CTSSPGAYGYTF.

This clone was recorded a few times. V usage is TRBV18 and J usage is TRBJ2-7; maybe TRBD1 (6 bases). V lost 1 base and J lost 2, with 15 bases in between. Germline V CDR1 and CDR2: KGHSH, LQKENI. CDR3 length: 16 residues. CDR3 protein: CASSPQFGQGPYEQYF. CDR3 coding DNA: TGTGCCAGCTCACCACAGTTTGGGCAGGGGCCCTACGAGCAGTACTTC.

This clone is a singleton in its sample. The chain recombines TRBV2 with TRBJ2-7; D is possibly TRBD2 (6 bases). Germline V gene data show CDR1 as SNHLY and CDR2 as FYNNEI. V shed 0 bases and J shed 3 bases, with 9 bases lying between them. The CDR3 is 14 residues long. The CDR3 protein is CASSEAVSGYEQYF. The DNA of the CDR3 is TGTGCCAGCAGTGAAGCGGTTAGCGGCTACGAGCAGTACTTC.

The chain combines TRBV4-1 with TRBJ2-3; D unresolved. From germline, CDR1 is MGHRA and CDR2 YSYEKL. Trimming took 0 bases from V and 1 from J, leaving 8 bases between them. There are 15 residues in the CDR3. In nucleotides, the CDR3 is TGCGCCAGCAGCCAAGAGGGTCAGCGCACAGATACGCAGTATTTT. Amino acid sequence: CASSQEGQRTDTQYF.

The CDR3 nucleotides read TGTGCTACCGAAGGGACAGCGGGGGAGCCCCAGCATTTT. This gives the protein CATEGTAGEPQHF. J is TRBJ1-5 and V is TRBV10-3; TRBD1 matches 7 bases. The CDR3 spans 13 residues. Per germline, CDR1 ENHRY and CDR2 SYGVKD.

V is TRBV7-6 and J is TRBJ2-5, with TRBD2 identical over 13 bases. The V segment lost 4 bases and the J segment 4 bases; nucleotides outside the gene matches: 12. From germline, CDR1 is SGHVS and CDR2 FNYEAQ. The CDR3 has 18 amino acids. In DNA form, the CDR3 reads TGTGCCAGCAGCTACTTACCGGGGGGACTAGCGGGGTCAGAGACCCAGTACTTC. As protein: CASSYLPGGLAGSETQYF.

V is TRBV6-6 and J is TRBJ2-3; D unclear. The CDR3 runs to 15 residues. V lost 4 bases to trimming and J lost 3 bases, with 14 bases between them. Per the germline V gene, CDR1 is MNHNY and CDR2 is SVGAGI (reference sequence). This CDR3 is CASSSQRDGTDTQYF. Here the CDR3 DNA reads TGTGCCAGCAGTTCTCAGCGAGATGGGACAGATACGCAGTATTTT.

The V and J genes are TRBV5-8 and TRBJ2-3; tentative D call: TRBD2 (7 bases). The CDR3 loop spans 17 amino acids. Germline-derived CDR1 and CDR2 are SGHTS and YDEGEE. Trimming removed 0 bases at V and 6 bases at J, with 20 bases between. CDR3 in DNA: TGTGCCAGCAGCTTGGCCAGTTTAGGTAGGGGGGGTGATACGCAGTATTTT. This translates into CASSLASLGRGGDTQYF.

The chain carries TRBV15 and TRBJ2-7; 9 positions match TRBD2. Germline trimming cut 0 bases from V and 5 bases from J; bases unmatched to any gene: 17. The CDR3 runs 19 residues. CDR1 is LNHNV and CDR2 is YYDKDF in the germline V gene (reference sequence). In nucleotides, the CDR3 is TGTGCCACCAGCAGAGATAAGTTAGCGGGAGCACGGGCCGGCCACGAGCAGTACTTC. It specifies CATSRDKLAGARAGHEQYF. Full variable domain (outside the CDR3, taken from reference TRBV15 and TRBJ2-7): DAMVIQNPRYQVTQFGKPVTLSCSQTLNHNVMYWYQQKSSQAPKLLFHYYDKDFNNEADTPDNFQSRRPNTSFCFLDIRSPGLGDTAMYLCATSRDKLAGARAGHEQYFGPGTRLTVT.

This clone appeared once. The V gene is TRBV5-4, the J gene TRBJ1-5, with D possibly being TRBD1 (5 bases). V gave up 8 bases and J gave up 5 bases, with 32 bases separating them. CDR1 is SGHNT and CDR2 is YYREEE in the germline V gene (reference sequence). The length of the CDR3 is 19 residues. The CDR3 nucleotides read TGTGCCAGTACCGCCCGGCGGAGGCTGGCCGGGACTGCTGATCAGCCCCAGCATTTT. Translating gives CASTARRRLAGTADQPQHF. Together with reference TRBV5-4 and TRBJ1-5, the CDR3 gives the full variable domain: ETGVTQSPTHLIKTRGQQVTLRCSSQSGHNTVSWYQQALGQGPQFIFQYYREEENGRGNFPPRFSGLQFPNYSSELNVNALELDDSALYLCASTARRRLAGTADQPQHFGDGTRLSIL.

The chain joins TRBV5-5 to TRBJ2-7; possible D gene TRBD2, 6 bases. The CDR3 spans 14 residues. Per the germline V gene, CDR1 is SGHKS and CDR2 is YYEKEE (reference sequence). Trimming removed 4 bases from V and 1 base from J, with 12 bases in between. The CDR3 region is CASSDTSSSYEQYF. The DNA for the CDR3 is TGTGCCAGCAGCGACACTAGCTCGTCCTACGAGCAGTACTTC.